This T cell receptor (beta chain) comes out of a study of identical twins. Findings and caveats of the study: Twin-shared out-of-frame alpha sequences were enriched for low generation probability.

TCRdb reanalysed the 5' RACE reads using MiXCR and keeps one entry per CDR3 protein. The table includes about 250,000 distinct CDR3 sequences, 11% to 15% detected once. This clonotype was seen a handful of times. Its antigen remains unknown. V shed 0 bases and J 0 bases; nucleotides not matched to a gene: 4. Germline CDR1 is SGHRS and CDR2 is YFSETQ. This CDR3 region has 17 residues. V gene TRBV5-1 combines with J gene TRBJ2-1; 9 positions match TRBD2. The sequencing sample was made of memory (CD45RO+) T cells sorted from blood. This sequence originates from a woman aged 18-29 years in good health. The DNA for the CDR3 is TGCGCCAGCAGCTTGGGGATGACTAGCGGCTCCTACAATGAGCAGTTCTTC. This encodes CASSLGMTSGSYNEQFF. The full variable domain, rest sourced from reference TRBV5-1 and TRBJ2-1, is KAGVTQTPRYLIKTRGQQVTLSCSPISGHRSVSWYQQTPGQGLQFLFEYFSETQRNKGNFPGRFSGRQFSNSRSEMNVSTLELGDSALYLCASSLGMTSGSYNEQFFGPGTRLTVL.